This T cell receptor beta chain was sequenced in a study of blood T cell repertoires in COVID-19. Germline CDR1 reads DFQATT; CDR2 reads SNEGSKA (reference sequence). CDR3 length equals 11 residues. In the source study's methods: Amplifying reference gene primers gave estimates of nucleated cell counts. Repertoires were generated with immunoSEQ multiplex PCR, while TCRdb's copy carries only in-frame clones and drops some. D and trimming were read from the DNA, whereas the V and J calls and clone size are those reported in that table. The data contain some 160,000 clones, approximately 90% of them singletons. Seattle's cohort entered during active infection and was followed longitudinally.

The source material was peripheral blood. The receptor was isolated from a man younger than 35 with COVID-19, enrolled during active disease. This chain links TRBV20-1 with TRBJ1-4; D unclear. CDR3: CAAASGEKLFF. DNA for the CDR3: TGCGCCGCCGCTAGCGGTGAAAAACTGTTTTTT.